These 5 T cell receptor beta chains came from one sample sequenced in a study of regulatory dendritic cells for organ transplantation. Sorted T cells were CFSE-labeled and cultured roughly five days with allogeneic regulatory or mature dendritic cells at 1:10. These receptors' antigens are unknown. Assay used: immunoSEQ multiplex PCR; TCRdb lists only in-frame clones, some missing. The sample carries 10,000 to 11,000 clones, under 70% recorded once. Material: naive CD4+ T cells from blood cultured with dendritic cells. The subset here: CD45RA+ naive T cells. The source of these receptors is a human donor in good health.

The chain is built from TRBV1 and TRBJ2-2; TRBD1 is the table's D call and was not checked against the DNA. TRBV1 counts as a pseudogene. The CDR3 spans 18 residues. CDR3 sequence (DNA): TGCACCAGCAGCCAGGAAAGACAGGGGGCTCCAAACACCGGGGAGCTGTTTTTT. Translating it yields CTSSQERQGAPNTGELFF.

The CDR3 region has the DNA TGTGCCAGCAGCTCCAGACAGGGGAACGAAAAACTGTTTTTT. It encodes CASSSRQGNEKLFF. The rearrangement joins TRBV11-2 to TRBJ1-4, with 8 bases identical to TRBD1. J lost 8 bases, V lost 4 bases, and 6 bases had no gene match. CDR1 and CDR2 (germline): SGHAT, FQNNGV. The length of the CDR3 is 14 residues.

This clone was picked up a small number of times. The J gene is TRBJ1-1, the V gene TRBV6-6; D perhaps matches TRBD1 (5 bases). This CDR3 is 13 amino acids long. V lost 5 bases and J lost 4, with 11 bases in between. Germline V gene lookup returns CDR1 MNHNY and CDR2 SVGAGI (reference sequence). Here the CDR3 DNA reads TGTGCCAGCAGTCGGCAGGGATCCACTGAAGCTTTCTTT. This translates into CASSRQGSTEAFF.

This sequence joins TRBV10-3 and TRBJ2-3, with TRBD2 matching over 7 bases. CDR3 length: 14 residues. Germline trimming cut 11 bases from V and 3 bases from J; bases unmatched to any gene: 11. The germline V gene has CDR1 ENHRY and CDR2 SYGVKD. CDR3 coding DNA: TGTGCCTTAAAAGGAGCGGGGAGTACAGATACGCAGTATTTT. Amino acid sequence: CALKGAGSTDTQYF.

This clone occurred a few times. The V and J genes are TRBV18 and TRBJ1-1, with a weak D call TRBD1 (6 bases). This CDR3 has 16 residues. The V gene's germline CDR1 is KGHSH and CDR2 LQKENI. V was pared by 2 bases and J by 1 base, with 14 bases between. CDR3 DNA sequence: TGTGCCAGCTCACCAATGACAGGAAGACGGAACACTGAAGCTTTCTTT. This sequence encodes CASSPMTGRRNTEAFF.